This entry lists 14 T cell receptor beta chains sequenced from one sample in a study of CD8 T cells in Susac syndrome. RNA, at about 0.5 to 1 ug, was reverse transcribed with random hexamers. TCRdb independently ran MiXCR on the immunoSEQ multiplex PCR reads; one entry per CDR3 protein. The data show 150,000 to 200,000 distinct CDR3 sequences, 90% to 95% seen once. The specimen was CD8+ T cells from PBMCs. The receptors here all came from a human donor with multiple sclerosis.

The chain links TRBV7-9 to TRBJ2-5, with D possibly TRBD1 on 6 matching bases. The germline V gene encodes CDR1 SEHNR and CDR2 FQNEAQ (reference sequence). The CDR3 is 16 amino acids. Trimming shortened V by 2 bases and J by 5 bases, and 18 bases separated the two germline ends. The CDR3 region has the DNA TGTGCCAGCAGCTTACTGGGGGACAAGGTAACCGAGACCCAGTACTTC. Amino acids: CASSLLGDKVTETQYF. Filled out from reference TRBV7-9 and TRBJ2-5, the complete variable domain reads DTGVSQNPRHKITKRGQNVTFRCDPISEHNRLYWYRQTLGQGPEFLTYFQNEAQLEKSRLLSDRFSAERPKGSFSTLEIQRTEQGDSAMYLCASSLLGDKVTETQYFGPGTRLLVL.

The V and J genes are TRBV29-1 and TRBJ2-3, with 9 bases lining up with TRBD2. Germline values: CDR1 SQVTM, CDR2 ANQGSEA. CDR3 length: 14 residues. V lost 8 bases, J lost 2 bases, and 8 bases stayed unmatched. CDR3 sequence: CSLPLAGVTDTQYF. CDR3 DNA sequence: TGCAGCCTACCCTTAGCGGGAGTCACAGATACGCAGTATTTT.

The J gene is TRBJ2-1, the V gene TRBV9, with a weak D call TRBD2 (5 bases). Germline V gene data show CDR1 as SGDLS and CDR2 as YYNGEE. Trimming took off 7 bases at V and 0 bases at J, with 11 bases between the two ends. The CDR3 is 14 amino acids. CDR3 protein: CASGGSISYNEQFF. The CDR3 DNA reads TGTGCCAGCGGAGGATCCATCTCCTACAATGAGCAGTTCTTC.

The chain recombines TRBV18 with TRBJ2-1; D is perhaps TRBD1 (5 bases). The CDR3 contains 16 residues. Germline CDR1 is KGHSH and CDR2 is LQKENI. Trimming pared 2 bases from V and 4 bases from J, leaving 15 bases between. The CDR3 DNA is TGTGCCAGCTCACCATGGGGCCCCGTTACATACAATGAGCAGTTCTTC. Translated: CASSPWGPVTYNEQFF.

The rearrangement joins TRBV30 to TRBJ2-1, with a possible D match to TRBD1 (6 bases). Germline V gene sequence: CDR1 GTSNPN, CDR2 SVGIG (reference sequence). CDR3 size: 13 residues. The V and J ends lost 6 bases and 0 bases respectively, with 9 bases between them. The CDR3 DNA reads as TGTGCCTGCTGGGACAACTCCTACAATGAGCAGTTCTTC. It is translated as CACWDNSYNEQFF.

The V and J genes are TRBV12-3 or TRBV12-4 and TRBJ2-7; perhaps TRBD1 as D (6 bases). Trimming took 5 bases from V and 5 from J, leaving 13 bases between them. The CDR3 has 13 amino acids. The CDR3 sequence is CASSLGQGHEQYF. The CDR3 DNA sequence: TGTGCCAGCAGTCTAGGGCAGGGGCACGAGCAGTACTTC.

The rearrangement links TRBV27 to TRBJ1-1; TRBD1 matches at 7 bases. The V gene's germline CDR1 is MNHEY and CDR2 SMNVEV (reference sequence). The V gene end was trimmed by 3 bases and the J gene end by 7 bases; junction bases not matched to a gene: 5. CDR3 length equals 13 residues. The CDR3 DNA reads as TGTGCCAGCAGTTTCTCCAGGGGGAATGAAGCTTTCTTT. As protein: CASSFSRGNEAFF.

V gene TRBV5-6 combines with J gene TRBJ1-1, with D unresolved. The CDR3 runs to 11 residues. Germline CDR1 SGHDT, CDR2 YYEEEE. V shed 0 bases and J shed 11 bases, with 8 bases lying between them. CDR3 loop: CASSLGVHAFF. In DNA form, the CDR3 reads TGTGCCAGCAGCTTGGGGGTTCACGCTTTCTTT.

V usage is TRBV7-9 and J usage is TRBJ1-2; TRBD1 matches 9 bases. The CDR3 is made up of 16 amino acids. In germline, CDR1 is SEHNR, CDR2 FQNEAQ (reference sequence). V trimming: 0 bases; J trimming: 7 bases; junction bases outside the gene matches: 9. The DNA of the CDR3 is TGTGCCAGCAGCTTAGCGCCGGGACAGGGACTTGGTGGCTACACCTTC. Translating it yields CASSLAPGQGLGGYTF.

In this sample, this clonotype turned up once. The genes are TRBV5-1 and TRBJ2-1, with TRBD2 matching over 12 bases. Looked up from germline, CDR1 is SGHRS and CDR2 is YFSETQ. There are 22 residues in the CDR3. Trimming removed 2 bases from V and 2 bases from J; junction bases left unmatched: 20. The CDR3 protein is CASSFYASGGALAISAYNEQFF. Written as DNA, the CDR3 is TGCGCCAGCAGCTTCTATGCTAGCGGGGGGGCCTTGGCCATTTCCGCCTACAATGAGCAGTTCTTC.

J is TRBJ2-7 and V is TRBV6-6; TRBD1 matches at 9 bases. Germline V gene data show CDR1 as MNHNY and CDR2 as SVGAGI (reference sequence). CDR3 length: 14 residues. V shed 5 bases, J shed 5 bases, and the junction held 7 bases outside the gene matches. CDR3 sequence reads: CASSPWGQGHEQYF. DNA of the CDR3: TGTGCCAGCAGTCCCTGGGGACAGGGCCACGAGCAGTACTTC.

The gene calls are TRBV7-9 and TRBJ1-1; D possibly corresponds to TRBD1 (5 bases). There are 15 residues in the CDR3. Per the germline V gene, CDR1 is SEHNR and CDR2 is FQNEAQ (reference sequence). V lost 5 bases and J 8 bases, leaving 21 bases between the germline ends. CDR3 protein: CASSPPAGTRPEAFF. For the CDR3, the DNA is TGTGCCAGCAGCCCCCCGGCAGGGACGCGCCCCGAAGCTTTCTTT.

The chain employs TRBV7-9 and TRBJ2-1, with 11 bases identical to TRBD2. The V gene's germline CDR1 is SEHNR and CDR2 FQNEAQ (reference sequence). This CDR3 is built from 15 residues. Trimming removed 6 bases from V and 7 bases from J; junction bases left unmatched: 8. CDR3 protein: CASSFTSGSWNEQFF. CDR3 nucleotide sequence: TGTGCCAGCAGTTTTACTAGCGGGAGTTGGAATGAGCAGTTCTTC.

This clonotype was seen a single time. The chain employs TRBV21-1 and TRBJ2-7; the tabulated D call, TRBD2, remains unverified against the DNA. TRBV21-1 is given as a pseudogene. CDR3 length equals 13 residues. The CDR3 is CWGTSGITYEQYF. The CDR3 DNA is TGTTGGGGGACTAGCGGGATCACCTACGAGCAGTACTTC.